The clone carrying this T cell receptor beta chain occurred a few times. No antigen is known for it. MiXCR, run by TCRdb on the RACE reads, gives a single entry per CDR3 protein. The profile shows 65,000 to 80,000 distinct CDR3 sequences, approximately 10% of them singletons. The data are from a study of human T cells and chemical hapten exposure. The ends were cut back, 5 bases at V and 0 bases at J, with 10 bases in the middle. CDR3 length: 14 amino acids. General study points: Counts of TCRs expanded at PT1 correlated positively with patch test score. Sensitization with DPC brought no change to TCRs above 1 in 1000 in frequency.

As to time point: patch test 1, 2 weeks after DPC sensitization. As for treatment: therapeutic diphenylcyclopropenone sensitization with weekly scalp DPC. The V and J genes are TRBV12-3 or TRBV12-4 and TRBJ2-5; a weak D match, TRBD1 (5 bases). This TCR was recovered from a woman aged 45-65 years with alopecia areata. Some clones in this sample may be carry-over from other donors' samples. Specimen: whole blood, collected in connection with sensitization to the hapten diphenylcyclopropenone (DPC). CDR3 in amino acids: CASSTSGYQETQYF. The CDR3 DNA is TGTGCCAGCAGTACCTCAGGGTACCAAGAGACCCAGTACTTC.